This T cell receptor (beta chain) was identified in a study of cytotoxic CD8 clonotypes in ibrutinib-treated CLL. The V end lost 5 bases, the J end lost 7 bases, and 12 bases lay between the germline ends. The germline V gene has CDR1 SGHTA and CDR2 FQGTGA. This CDR3 is built from 13 residues. With respect to this clone: Other DNA sequences from this sample encode an identical CDR3 as well.

Sequencing was performed with immunoSEQ multiplex PCR; in TCRdb, only in-frame clones are kept and a portion is missing. The sample lists almost 250,000 clones; less than 75% were seen once. The sequence came from a human donor with chronic lymphocytic leukemia. The sequenced sample was PBMCs, obtained after 24 months of ibrutinib treatment. This chain joins TRBV7-3 and TRBJ2-1, with no clear D. The CDR3 sequence: CASSLGGLNEQFF. CDR3 DNA: TGTGCCAGCAGCCTCGGTGGTTTAAATGAGCAGTTCTTC.